This T cell receptor (beta chain) was recorded in a study of high-grade serous ovarian cancer treatment subgroups. Study summary: On average, approximately 15,000 reads and under 9,000 unique TCR beta rearrangements were obtained per sample.

Tumor tissue was taken before any definitive surgery or chemotherapy was given. The assay was immunoSEQ multiplex PCR, and TCRdb's table has in-frame clones only and misses some. The table shows more than 1,000 clones, with around two thirds occurring only once. V lost 2 bases, J lost 7 bases, and 6 bases lay in between. The CDR3 totals 13 residues. Germline V gene sequence: CDR1 MNHNY, CDR2 SVGAGI (reference sequence). The sample taken for sequencing was tumor tissue. The J gene is TRBJ1-6, the V gene TRBV6-6, with TRBD1 as a possible D gene (5 bases). This receptor was identified in a human donor with high-grade serous ovarian cancer. The CDR3 sequence is CASSYRDNSPLHF. The CDR3 DNA sequence: TGTGCCAGCAGTTACCGGGACAATTCACCCCTCCACTTT.